The subject of this entry is one T cell receptor beta chain. It lacks a known antigen. Base qualities were left out, and no much larger clone turns up one base away. To demonstrate the VDJtools post-analysis software, TCR beta repertoires were profiled from the peripheral blood of 13 young patients with multiple sclerosis. The patients with multiple sclerosis were children and adolescents between about 6 and 17 years of age. This sample is drawn from a study of post-analysis software for immune sequencing data (dated by TCRdb to between 2014 and 2017). For the wider study: Relapsing-remitting, secondary progressive and progressive-relapsing multiple sclerosis were recorded as disease courses, and subtype annotation was lacking for some patients. The patient repertoires were compared against approximately ten previously published healthy control repertoires obtained from donors aged roughly 6 to 28 years. A subset of samples was prepared in parallel using single-end sample barcoding, then pooled and co-amplified after Illumina adapter ligation. Overall study results and their limits: When samples were clustered directly using the F measure, samples prepared in the same batch co-clustered strongly, which prompted a batch-effect correction. The control group was slightly older than the multiple sclerosis patient group. Significantly higher frequencies in patients than in controls were found for a few TRBV segments, including TRBV5-6, TRBV5-1 and TRBV20-1. Significantly lower normalized Chao1 diversity was found in multiple sclerosis patients than in controls, suggesting substantial peripheral T-cell clonal expansion.

Sequences MDHEN (CDR1) and SYDVKM (CDR2) are obtained from the germline V gene. Counted from cysteine to phenylalanine, this CDR3 has 13 amino acids. Just the 39-base CDR3 DNA is kept, in frame starting at base 1. At the junction V is shortened by 7 bases and J by 1 base, with 9 bases in between. The library relied on PCR. The reads were generated on an Illumina HiSeq 2500. To reduce PCR and sequencing biases, unique molecular identifiers were built into the TCR beta cDNA libraries. About 500,000 cDNA molecules were obtained per 1 to 10 million input T cells, so each molecule approximated one T cell. The patient libraries were prepared and sequenced with the same protocol used for the earlier healthy control dataset. Within a given batch, samples were prepared together, multiplexed and sequenced on the same HiSeq lane. As for the authors' bioinformatics: MIGEC was used to process the raw barcoded reads, and molecular identifier groups with only a single read were discarded before consensus assembly and CDR3 extraction. Clonotype tables were post-analysed with VDJtools, and diversity was normalized by down-sampling all datasets to the smallest sample size. To correct batch-related cross-sample contamination, repertoire overlap clustering matched CDR3 amino acid sequences but not nucleotide sequences. The public reads were run again by TCRdb, first through fastp at Q25 and then through MiXCR, and only productive beta chains were kept. Duplicate CDR3 protein sequences are folded into a single record with the most common DNA and genes. TCRdb's processing, not the study's, gives the V and J calls here. In all, the sample holds roughly 730,000 distinct CDR3 sequences, and 30% of those were seen once. The top ten hold around 0.6% of the sample.

The chain joins TRBV28 to TRBJ2-3; TRBD2 is a weak D gene call, 6 bases matching. This clonotype was sampled from a girl aged 5 to 17 with multiple sclerosis. Material for sequencing was blood. For the CDR3, the sequence is CASMGGGTDTQYF. The base sequence is TGTGCCAGCATGGGAGGAGGCACAGATACGCAGTATTTT.